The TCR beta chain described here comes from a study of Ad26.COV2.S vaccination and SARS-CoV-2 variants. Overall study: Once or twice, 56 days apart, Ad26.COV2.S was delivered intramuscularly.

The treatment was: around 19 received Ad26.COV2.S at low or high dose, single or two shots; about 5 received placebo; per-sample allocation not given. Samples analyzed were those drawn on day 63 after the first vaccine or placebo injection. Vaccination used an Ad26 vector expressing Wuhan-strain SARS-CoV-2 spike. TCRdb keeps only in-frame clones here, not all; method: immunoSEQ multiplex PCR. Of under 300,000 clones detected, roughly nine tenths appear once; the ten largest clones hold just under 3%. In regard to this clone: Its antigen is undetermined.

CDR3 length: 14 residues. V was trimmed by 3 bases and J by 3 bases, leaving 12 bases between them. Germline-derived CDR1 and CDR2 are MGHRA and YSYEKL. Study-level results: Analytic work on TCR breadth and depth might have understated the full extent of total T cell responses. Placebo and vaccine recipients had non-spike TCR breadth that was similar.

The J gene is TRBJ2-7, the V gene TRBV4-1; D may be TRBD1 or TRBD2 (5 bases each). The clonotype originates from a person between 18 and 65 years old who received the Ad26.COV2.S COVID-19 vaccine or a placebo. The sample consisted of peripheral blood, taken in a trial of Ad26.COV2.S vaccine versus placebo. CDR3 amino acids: CASSQVLGDYEQYF. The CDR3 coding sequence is TGCGCCAGCAGCCAGGTCCTGGGGGACTACGAGCAGTACTTC.